This T cell receptor beta chain is drawn from a study of blood T cell repertoires in COVID-19. Study summary: Specimens from acute and convalescent COVID-19 originated in the United States, Italy and Spain. The analysed material was cDNA or gDNA that came from T cells, B-cell-depleted T cells, or PBMCs.

The CDR3 has 13 residues. The V and J ends lost 7 bases and 1 base respectively, with 10 bases between them. Per the original data handling: Using reference gene primer amplification, nucleated cell counts were estimated. Only in-frame clones appear in the TCRdb table, and some are missing; sequencing was by immunoSEQ multiplex PCR. V, J and clone size were drawn from that table, and D and trimming were deduced from the DNA. The data contain fewer than 150,000 clones, around nine tenths of them singletons. This clone was seen repeatedly, ten times or more. Sequenced: peripheral blood. This receptor was identified in a woman aged 40 to 55 with acute or convalescent COVID-19. The rearrangement joins TRBV12-3 or TRBV12-4 to TRBJ1-1; D ambiguous. The CDR3 DNA is TGTGCCAGCACCCGGTCTCAGAACACTGAAGCTTTCTTT. Amino acids: CASTRSQNTEAFF.